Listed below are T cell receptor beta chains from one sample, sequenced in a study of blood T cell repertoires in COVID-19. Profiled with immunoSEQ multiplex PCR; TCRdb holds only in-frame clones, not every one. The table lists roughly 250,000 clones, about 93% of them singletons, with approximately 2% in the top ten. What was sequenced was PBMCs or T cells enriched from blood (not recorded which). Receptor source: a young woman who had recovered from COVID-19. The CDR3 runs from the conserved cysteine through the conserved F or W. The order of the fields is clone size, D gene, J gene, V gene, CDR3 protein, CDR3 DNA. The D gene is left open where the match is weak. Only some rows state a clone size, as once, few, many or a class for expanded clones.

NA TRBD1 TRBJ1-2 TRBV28 CALRGPDWGYTF TGTGCCCTAAGGGGGCCAGATTGGGGCTACACCTTC
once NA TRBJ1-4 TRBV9 CASSVEGVGEKLFF TGTGCCAGCAGCGTAGAAGGGGTAGGAGAAAAACTGTTTTTT
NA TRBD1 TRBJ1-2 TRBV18 CASSPRTGSVFGYTF TGTGCCAGCTCACCAAGGACAGGGTCTGTATTTGGCTACACCTTC
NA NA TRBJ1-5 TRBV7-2 CASSFRGQPQHF TGTGCCAGCAGCTTTCGGGGACAGCCCCAGCATTTT
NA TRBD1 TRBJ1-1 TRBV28 CASNTRTGLSGDTEAFF TGTGCCAGCAACACCCGGACAGGGCTCTCGGGTGACACTGAAGCTTTCTTT
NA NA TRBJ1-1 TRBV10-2 CASSDLTRVMNTEAFF TGCGCCAGCAGTGACCTTACCAGGGTCATGAACACTGAAGCTTTCTTT
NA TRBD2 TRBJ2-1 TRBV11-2 CASSLGPSGRYNEQFF TGTGCCAGCAGCTTAGGCCCTAGCGGCCGCTACAATGAGCAGTTCTTC
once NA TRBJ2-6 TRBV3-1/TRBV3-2 CASSPQAGAAGANVLTF TGTGCCAGCAGCCCACAGGCAGGGGCGGCTGGGGCCAACGTCCTGACTTTC
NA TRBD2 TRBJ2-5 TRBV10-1 CASRCSSGRFQETQYF TGCGCCAGCCGGTGCAGTAGCGGGAGGTTCCAGGAGACCCAGTACTTC
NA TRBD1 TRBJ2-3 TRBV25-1 CASSGQGLADTQYF TGTGCCAGCAGTGGACAGGGTCTTGCAGATACGCAGTATTTT
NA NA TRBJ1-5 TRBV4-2 CASSQDRLSNQPQHF TGTGCCAGCAGCCAAGACAGGCTGAGCAATCAGCCCCAGCATTTT
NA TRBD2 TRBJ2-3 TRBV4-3 CASSQDWRGATLTQYF TGCGCCAGCAGCCAAGATTGGCGGGGGGCCACTCTTACGCAGTATTTT
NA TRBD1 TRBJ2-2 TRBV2 CASSEPGTGDTGELFF TGTGCCAGCTCAGAGCCCGGGACAGGGGACACCGGGGAGCTGTTTTTT
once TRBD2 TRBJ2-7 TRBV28 CASSSGLADYEQYF TGTGCCAGCAGTTCGGGACTAGCGGATTACGAGCAGTACTTC
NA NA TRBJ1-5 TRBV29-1 CSVGQPDQPQHF TGCAGCGTCGGACAGCCCGATCAGCCCCAGCATTTT
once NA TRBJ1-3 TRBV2 CASSEQGFGNTIYF TGTGCCAGCAGTGAACAGGGCTTTGGAAACACCATATATTTT